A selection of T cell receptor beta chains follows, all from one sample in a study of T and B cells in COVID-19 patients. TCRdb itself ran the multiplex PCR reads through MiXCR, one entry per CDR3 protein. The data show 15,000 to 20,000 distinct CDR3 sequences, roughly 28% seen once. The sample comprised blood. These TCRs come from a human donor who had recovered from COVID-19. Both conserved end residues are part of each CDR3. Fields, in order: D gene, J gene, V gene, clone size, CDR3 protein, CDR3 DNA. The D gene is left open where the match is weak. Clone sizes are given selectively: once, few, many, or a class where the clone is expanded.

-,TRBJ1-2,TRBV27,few,CASSSGGYGYTF,TGTGCCAGCAGTTCGGGGGGCTATGGCTACACCTTC
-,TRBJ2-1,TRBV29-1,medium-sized,CSVDLASHEQFF,TGCAGCGTTGACCTAGCGTCTCATGAGCAGTTCTTC
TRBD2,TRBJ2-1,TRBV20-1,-,CSARVAGTSGEGEQFF,TGCAGTGCTAGGGTTGCTGGGACTAGCGGGGAAGGTGAGCAGTTCTTC
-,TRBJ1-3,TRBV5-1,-,CASSLATGFTNTIYF,TGCGCCAGCAGCTTGGCCACGGGGTTCACAAACACCATATATTTT
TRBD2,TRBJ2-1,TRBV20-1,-,CSASSIGGDNEQFF,TGCAGTGCCTCAAGTATTGGGGGGGACAATGAGCAGTTCTTC
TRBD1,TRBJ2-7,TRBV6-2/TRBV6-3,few,CASSYPGTGRYEQYF,TGTGCCAGCAGTTACCCCGGGACAGGGCGGTACGAGCAGTACTTC
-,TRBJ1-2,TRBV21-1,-,CASSKIPDSPGTF,TGTGCCAGCAGCAAAATCCCGGACTCCCCTGGTACCTTC
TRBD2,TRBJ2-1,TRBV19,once,CASRALAGVYEQFF,TGTGCCAGTAGGGCCCTAGCGGGGGTGTATGAGCAGTTCTTC
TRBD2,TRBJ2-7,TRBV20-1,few,CSALGGSSGGTSSYEQYF,TGCAGTGCTCTTGGGGGCTCTAGCGGGGGGACGAGCTCCTACGAGCAGTACTTC
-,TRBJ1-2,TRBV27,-,CASSLLGGDANYGYTF,TGTGCCAGCAGTTTATTGGGGGGAGACGCTAACTATGGCTACACCTTC
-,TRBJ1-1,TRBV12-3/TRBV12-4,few,CASSPGTTDTEAFF,TGTGCCAGCAGTCCCGGGACGACGGACACTGAAGCTTTCTTT
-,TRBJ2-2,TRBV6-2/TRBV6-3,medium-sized,CAGAGSTNTGELFF,TGTGCCGGGGCCGGCAGTACGAACACCGGGGAGCTGTTTTTT
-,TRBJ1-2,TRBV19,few,CASSSTGSVIYGYTF,TGTGCCAGTAGTTCCACCGGGTCCGTGATCTATGGCTACACCTTC
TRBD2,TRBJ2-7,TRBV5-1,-,CASSFSGTSGGSSYEQYF,TGCGCCAGCAGCTTCAGCGGGACTAGCGGGGGGTCCTCCTACGAGCAGTACTTC
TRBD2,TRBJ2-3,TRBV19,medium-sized,CASSGGTSGTPSTDTQYF,TGTGCCAGTAGTGGAGGGACTAGCGGGACACCTAGCACAGATACGCAGTATTTT
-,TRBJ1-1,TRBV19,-,CASSIQMNTEAFF,TGTGCCAGTAGTATCCAGATGAACACTGAAGCTTTCTTT
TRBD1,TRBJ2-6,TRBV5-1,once,CASSTGVGSGANVLTF,TGCGCCAGTTCGACAGGGGTTGGTTCTGGGGCCAACGTCCTGACTTTC
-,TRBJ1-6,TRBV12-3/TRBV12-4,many,CASKGDSNSPLHF,TGTGCCAGCAAGGGAGACAGTAATTCACCCCTCCACTTT
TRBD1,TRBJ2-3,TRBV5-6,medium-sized,CASSPDRSSTDTQYF,TGTGCCAGCAGCCCGGACAGGTCTAGCACAGATACGCAGTATTTT
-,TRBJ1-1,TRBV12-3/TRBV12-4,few,CASSRREGTNTEAFF,TGTGCCAGCAGTCGAAGAGAGGGAACAAACACTGAAGCTTTCTTT
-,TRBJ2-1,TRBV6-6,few,CASSDPTRGAGYEQFF,TGTGCCAGCAGTGACCCCACCCGGGGGGCGGGATATGAGCAGTTCTTC
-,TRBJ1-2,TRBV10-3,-,CAISESNVGEVGYTF,TGTGCCATCAGTGAGTCGAATGTCGGGGAAGTTGGCTACACCTTC
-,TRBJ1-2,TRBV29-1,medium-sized,CSVEMRGRLYTF,TGCAGCGTTGAAATGAGGGGACGGCTATACACCTTC
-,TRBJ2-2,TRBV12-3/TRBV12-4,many,CASSLSMNTGELFF,TGTGCCAGCAGCCTCTCTATGAACACCGGGGAGCTGTTTTTT
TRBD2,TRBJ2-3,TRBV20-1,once,CSALSGGADTQYF,TGCAGTGCTCTTAGCGGGGGGGCGGATACGCAGTATTTT
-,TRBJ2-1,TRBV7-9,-,CASSFSYNEQFF,TGTGCCAGCAGCTTCAGTTACAATGAGCAGTTCTTC
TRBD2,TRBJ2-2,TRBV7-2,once,CASSWTSGGSGELFF,TGTGCCAGCAGCTGGACTAGCGGGGGGTCCGGGGAGCTGTTTTTT
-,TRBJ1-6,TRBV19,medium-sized,CASSRGPDSSYNSPLHF,TGTGCCAGTAGTAGAGGCCCAGACAGCTCCTATAATTCACCCCTCCACTTT
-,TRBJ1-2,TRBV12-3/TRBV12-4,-,CASSLMAGLYGYTF,TGTGCCAGCAGTTTGATGGCCGGCCTCTATGGCTACACCTTC
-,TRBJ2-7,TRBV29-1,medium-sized,CSVYRLGHNEQYF,TGCAGCGTTTATCGACTCGGCCATAACGAGCAGTACTTC
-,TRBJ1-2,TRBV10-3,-,CAISEPEGGYTF,TGTGCCATCAGTGAACCGGAGGGGGGCTACACCTTC
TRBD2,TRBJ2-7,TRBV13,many,CASSLGRGGQSSYEQYF,TGTGCCAGCAGCTTAGGGCGGGGGGGACAGAGCTCCTACGAGCAGTACTTC
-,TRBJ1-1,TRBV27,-,CASRQGFEGAEAFF,TGTGCCAGCAGACAGGGCTTTGAGGGGGCTGAAGCTTTCTTT
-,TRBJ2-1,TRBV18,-,CTSSGGVYNEQFF,TGTACCAGCTCAGGGGGGGTGTACAATGAGCAGTTCTTC
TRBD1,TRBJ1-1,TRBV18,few,CASSEGAQSEAFF,TGTGCCAGCTCAGAGGGGGCGCAGTCTGAAGCTTTCTTT
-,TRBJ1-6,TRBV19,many,CASSLRSLGVNSPLHF,TGTGCCAGTAGCCTTAGGTCACTAGGGGTTAATTCACCCCTCCACTTT
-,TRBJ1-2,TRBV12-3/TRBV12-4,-,CASSPSYEGNGYTF,TGTGCCAGCAGTCCGAGTTATGAGGGGAACGGCTACACCTTC
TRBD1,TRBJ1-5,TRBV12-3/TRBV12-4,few,CASSDTGAQPQHF,TGTGCCAGCAGTGACACAGGGGCTCAGCCCCAGCATTTT
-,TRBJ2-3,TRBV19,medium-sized,CASSSAGFRGDTQYF,TGTGCCAGTAGTTCAGCGGGCTTCCGGGGAGATACGCAGTATTTT
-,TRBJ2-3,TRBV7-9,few,CASSFLFEDTQYF,TGTGCCAGCAGCTTTTTATTTGAAGATACGCAGTATTTT
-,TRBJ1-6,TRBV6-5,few,CASRRGASPLHF,TGTGCCAGCAGGAGGGGGGCCTCACCCCTCCACTTT
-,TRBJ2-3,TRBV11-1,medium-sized,CASSLPSSTQYF,TGTGCCAGCAGCTTACCCTCGTCTACGCAGTATTTT
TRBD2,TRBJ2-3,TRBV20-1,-,CSARLGLAVNTDTQYF,TGCAGTGCTCGCCTGGGGCTAGCGGTGAACACAGATACGCAGTATTTT
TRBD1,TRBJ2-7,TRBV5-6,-,CASSLGTDYEQYF,TGTGCCAGCAGTTTAGGGACAGACTACGAGCAGTACTTC
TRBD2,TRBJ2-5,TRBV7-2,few,CASSLSVTSRETQYF,TGTGCCAGCAGCTTATCCGTGACTAGCCGGGAGACCCAGTACTTC
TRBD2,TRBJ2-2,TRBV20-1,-,CSAWTSGPNTGELFF,TGCAGTGCATGGACTAGCGGGCCGAACACCGGGGAGCTGTTTTTT
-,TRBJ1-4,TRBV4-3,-,CASSQDAGGGSEGEKLFF,TGCGCCAGCAGCCAAGATGCCGGGGGCGGGAGTGAGGGTGAAAAACTGTTTTTT
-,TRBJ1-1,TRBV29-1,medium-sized,CSVNDRTNTEAFF,TGCAGCGTCAATGACAGGACGAACACTGAAGCTTTCTTT
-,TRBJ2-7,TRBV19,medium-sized,CATMPRTGGDEQYF,TGTGCCACCATGCCACGAACTGGAGGGGACGAGCAGTACTTC
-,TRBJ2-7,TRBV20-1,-,CSAPGRGEGQYF,TGCAGTGCCCCGGGCCGAGGAGAGGGGCAGTACTTC
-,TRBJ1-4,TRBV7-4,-,CASSFTGGAVGGANEKLFF,TGTGCCAGCAGCTTCACTGGGGGGGCCGTCGGGGGGGCTAATGAAAAACTGTTTTTT
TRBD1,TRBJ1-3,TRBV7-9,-,CASSSTQDRAPGNTIYF,TGTGCCAGCAGCTCCACTCAAGACAGGGCTCCTGGAAACACCATATATTTT
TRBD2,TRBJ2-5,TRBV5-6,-,CASSYRGLAGGPGETQYF,TGTGCCAGCAGCTATAGGGGGCTAGCGGGGGGGCCGGGGGAGACCCAGTACTTC
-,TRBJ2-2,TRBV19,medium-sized,CASSIGAGQAGELFF,TGTGCCAGTAGTATAGGTGCTGGGCAGGCCGGGGAGCTGTTTTTT